This entry is about one TCR beta chain. The data belong to a study of identical twins. V was clipped by 4 bases and J by 14 bases, with 12 bases between them. This CDR3 comprises 12 residues. Germline CDR1 MDHEN, CDR2 SYDVKM. Each donor (without exception) was a healthy Caucasian. The cDNA had a unique molecular identifier and a template-switch universal primer site. Each CDR3 protein gets one entry after TCRdb re-called the 5' RACE reads with MiXCR. The repertoire holds fewer than 250,000 distinct CDR3 sequences, with under 10% as singletons. The same specimen was also included in a second study, on yellow fever vaccine responses in identical twins.

The sample consisted of memory (CD45RO+) T cells sorted from blood. The gene calls are TRBV28 and TRBJ2-6; D remains unclear. The source of this sequence is a woman between 18 and 29 years old in good health. DNA for the CDR3: TGTGCCAGCAGTTCCCCGGGCCGCTTCCTGACTTTC. Its translation: CASSSPGRFLTF.